The 29 T cell receptor beta chains in this list originate from one sample, sequenced in a study of T cell responses to AZD1222 COVID-19 vaccine. The table came from immunoSEQ multiplex PCR; TCRdb's copy has only in-frame clones and leaves some out. This table holds approximately 150,000 clones, over 75% found once. The sample consisted of peripheral blood, taken 28 days after the second dose of the MenACWY control vaccine. The source of these receptors is an adult who received the MenACWY meningococcal vaccine as a control.

The chain employs TRBV28 and TRBJ2-4; 8 bases match TRBD2. The CDR3 runs to 14 residues. Germline V lookup: CDR1 MDHEN, CDR2 SYDVKM. V gave up 4 bases and J gave up 10 bases; unmatched junction bases: 9. In nucleotides, the CDR3 is TGTGCCAGCAGTTCGGGAGGGGCGCATAGTATTCAGTACTTC. Translation gives CASSSGGAHSIQYF. Looking up the rest from reference TRBV28 and TRBJ2-4 gives the full variable domain: DVKVTQSSRYLVKRTGEKVFLECVQDMDHENMFWYRQDPGLGLRLIYFSYDVKMKEKGDIPEGYSVSREKKERFSLILESASTNQTSMYLCASSSGGAHSIQYFGAGTRLSVL.

The chain recombines TRBV18 with TRBJ1-2; TRBD1 is a possible D gene (6 bases). Germline CDR1 and CDR2: KGHSH and LQKENI. The CDR3 length is 14 residues. Trimming pared 3 bases from V and 7 bases from J, leaving 15 bases between. The chain's CDR3 is CASSPQRGGPGYTF. The CDR3 DNA sequence: TGTGCCAGCTCACCGCAGAGGGGGGGGCCTGGCTACACCTTC.

The chain couples TRBV5-4 to TRBJ2-1, with 15 bases lining up with TRBD2. The junction had 6 bases not matched to a gene; V was cut back by 2 bases and J by 6 bases. The CDR3 covers 17 residues. Germline V gene sequence: CDR1 SGHNT, CDR2 YYREEE (reference sequence). CDR3 amino acids: CASSFSWTSGRVNEQFF. The CDR3 DNA reads TGTGCCAGCAGCTTCTCTTGGACTAGCGGGAGGGTCAATGAGCAGTTCTTC.

The chain combines TRBV2 with TRBJ1-5; TRBD1 matches 12 bases. The V gene end was trimmed by 7 bases and the J gene end by 6 bases; junction bases not matched to a gene: 4. Germline assignment: CDR1 SNHLY and CDR2 FYNNEI. The CDR3 consists of 14 residues. This CDR3 is CASTGTGGGQPQHF. CDR3 coding DNA: TGTGCCAGCACCGGGACAGGGGGCGGTCAGCCCCAGCATTTT.

V is TRBV7-9 and J is TRBJ2-3; 10 nucleotides match TRBD1. Trimming took 5 bases from V and 0 from J; bases not matched to a gene: 8. The germline V gene has CDR1 SEHNR and CDR2 FQNEAQ (reference sequence). This CDR3 spans 17 amino acids. In DNA, the CDR3 is TGTGCCAGCAGCATAGGGACAGGGGCCTCTAGCACAGATACGCAGTATTTT. It is translated as CASSIGTGASSTDTQYF.

The chain uses TRBV27 and TRBJ1-6; perhaps TRBD1 as D (5 bases). Germline V gene lookup returns CDR1 MNHEY and CDR2 SMNVEV (reference sequence). Trimming removed 3 bases at V and 5 bases at J, with 14 bases between. The CDR3 extends over 16 amino acids. CDR3 sequence (DNA): TGTGCCAGCAGTTTCATGCCGGGACGGAATAATTCACCCCTCCACTTT. Protein: CASSFMPGRNNSPLHF.

V is TRBV6-5 and J is TRBJ1-3; 9 bases map to TRBD1. This CDR3 has 13 residues. V shed 8 bases, J shed 4 bases, and the junction held 3 bases outside the gene matches. CDR1 is MNHEY, CDR2 SVGAGI, per germline. The DNA for the CDR3 is TGTGCCAGCTGGACAGGGGCAGGAAACACCATATATTTT. This encodes CASWTGAGNTIYF.

The chain recombines TRBV5-1 with TRBJ2-7; TRBD1 aligns across 9 bases. Germline V gene data show CDR1 as SGHRS and CDR2 as YFSETQ. V lost 2 bases to trimming and J lost 3 bases; unmatched junction nucleotides: 3. The CDR3 sequence is 14 residues long. CDR3: CASSLTGGIYEQYF. In DNA, the CDR3 is TGCGCCAGCAGCTTAACAGGGGGCATCTACGAGCAGTACTTC.

The chain links TRBV7-2 to TRBJ1-5, with D perhaps TRBD1 (5 bases). V was cut by 8 bases and J by 7 bases, with 15 bases left in between. Germline CDR1 reads SGHTA; CDR2 reads FQGNSA. The CDR3 runs 13 residues. In DNA, the CDR3 is TGTGCCAGCGATCGGGGCACGGGGCAGCCCCAGCATTTT. It translates to CASDRGTGQPQHF.

This clone appeared a single time. The chain joins TRBV7-3 to TRBJ1-1, with D perhaps TRBD1 (5 bases). Trimming removed 5 bases from V and 4 bases from J, with 17 bases in between. Germline V gene data show CDR1 as SGHTA and CDR2 as FQGTGA. The CDR3 is 15 amino acids. The chain's CDR3 is CASSPHSQGLTEAFF. The CDR3, as DNA: TGTGCCAGCAGCCCCCATTCGCAGGGACTCACTGAAGCTTTCTTT.

The rearrangement links TRBV6-6 to TRBJ1-5, with D possibly TRBD1 on 5 matching bases. The V gene lost 7 bases and the J gene lost 4 bases, with 17 bases spanning the gap. This CDR3 is built from 15 residues. Germline V gene sequence: CDR1 MNHNY, CDR2 SVGAGI (reference sequence). The CDR3 bases are TGTGCCAGCACCCACAGGCAGGGACGAAATCAGCCCCAGCATTTT. It encodes CASTHRQGRNQPQHF.

This chain links TRBV3-1 (or the pseudogene TRBV3-2) with TRBJ2-1; D gene unclear. CDR3 length: 12 residues. V lost 4 bases and J lost 6, with 7 bases in between. Germline lookup yields CDR1 LGHDT and CDR2 YNNKEL (reference sequence). CDR3 in DNA: TGTGCCAGCAGCCCCCCCTCCAATGAGCAGTTCTTC. This encodes CASSPPSNEQFF.

The chain has TRBV25-1 and TRBJ2-2; TRBD1 agrees at 11 bases. The CDR3 is 16 amino acids. The germline V gene encodes CDR1 MGHDK and CDR2 SYGVNS. V trimming: 1 base; J trimming: 6 bases; junction bases outside the gene matches: 4. The CDR3 region is CASSESDRGPAGELFF. The CDR3 nucleotides are TGTGCCAGCAGTGAATCGGACAGGGGGCCTGCCGGGGAGCTGTTTTTT.

The chain employs TRBV18 and TRBJ1-1; 10 bases match TRBD1. CDR1 is KGHSH, CDR2 LQKENI, per germline. The CDR3 contains 13 residues. Losses at the gene ends were 5 bases for V and 11 bases for J; bases not matched to a gene: 8. The CDR3 loop reads CASSSTGGHGAFF. The CDR3 region has the DNA TGTGCCAGCTCATCGACAGGGGGCCACGGGGCTTTCTTT.

The chain employs TRBV11-3 and TRBJ2-5, with 12 nucleotides matching TRBD2. The trim removed 3 bases at V and 5 bases at J, leaving 7 bases unmatched. Germline lookup yields CDR1 SGHNT and CDR2 YENEEA. The CDR3 has 16 amino acids. The chain's CDR3 is CASSFSSGRAGETQYF. CDR3 DNA: TGTGCCAGCAGCTTCTCTAGCGGGAGGGCCGGTGAGACCCAGTACTTC.

The rearrangement joins TRBV5-6 to TRBJ1-1; D remains unclear. The CDR3 has 11 residues. Germline CDR1 SGHDT, CDR2 YYEEEE. Trimming stripped 4 bases from V and 2 bases from J, with 3 bases between. The chain's CDR3 is CASSLNTEAFF. The CDR3 nucleotides are TGTGCCAGCAGCCTTAACACTGAAGCTTTCTTT.

The V and J genes are TRBV5-5 and TRBJ1-4; D is unresolved. The V gene lost 0 bases and the J gene lost 0 bases, with 3 bases spanning the gap. The V gene's germline CDR1 is SGHKS and CDR2 YYEKEE (reference sequence). This CDR3 region has 14 residues. CDR3 DNA: TGTGCCAGCAGCTTGGGGCCAACTAATGAAAAACTGTTTTTT. Residues: CASSLGPTNEKLFF.

The chain uses TRBV5-1 and TRBJ1-5, with D uncertain. Germline CDR1 is SGHRS and CDR2 is YFSETQ. The germline V and J ends were trimmed by 0 bases and 3 bases, with 13 bases remaining between them. The CDR3 runs to 16 residues. CDR3: CASSLEGPVNNQPQHF. The CDR3 DNA reads TGCGCCAGCAGCTTGGAAGGGCCGGTAAACAATCAGCCCCAGCATTTT.

V gene TRBV19 combines with J gene TRBJ2-5, with a possible D match to TRBD1 (6 bases). This CDR3 spans 15 amino acids. Germline V CDR1 and CDR2: LNHDA, SQIVND (reference sequence). The V gene lost 5 bases and the J gene lost 5 bases, with 18 bases spanning the gap. The CDR3 region has the DNA TGTGCCAGTAGTTCAACCACTGGACAGTGGGAGACCCAGTACTTC. This encodes CASSSTTGQWETQYF.

This clone showed up just a few times. The same CDR3 is also encoded by other DNA sequences in this sample. The chain couples TRBV7-9 to TRBJ1-2, with D perhaps TRBD1 (6 bases). The germline gives CDR1 SEHNR, CDR2 FQNEAQ (reference sequence). This CDR3 is 13 amino acids long. V lost 3 bases to trimming and J lost 6 bases, with 11 bases between them. The CDR3 spells CASSFKQGNGYTF. In DNA, the CDR3 is TGTGCCAGCAGCTTTAAACAGGGCAATGGCTACACCTTC. The full variable domain, with the rest looked up from reference TRBV7-9 and TRBJ1-2, is DTGVSQNPRHKITKRGQNVTFRCDPISEHNRLYWYRQTLGQGPEFLTYFQNEAQLEKSRLLSDRFSAERPKGSFSTLEIQRTEQGDSAMYLCASSFKQGNGYTFGSGTRLTVV.

This chain connects TRBV27 to TRBJ1-5; TRBD1 is a possible D gene (6 bases). The V gene lost 5 bases and the J gene lost 1 base, with 12 bases spanning the gap. The CDR3 loop spans 15 amino acids. Germline lookup yields CDR1 MNHEY and CDR2 SMNVEV (reference sequence). CDR3 protein: CASSGLGGSNQPQHF. In DNA, the CDR3 is TGTGCCAGCAGTGGTTTAGGGGGGAGCAATCAGCCCCAGCATTTT.

The chain couples TRBV11-3 to TRBJ2-7, with TRBD1 matching over 8 bases. In germline, CDR1 is SGHNT, CDR2 YENEEA. This CDR3 spans 14 amino acids. The ends lost 5 bases at V and 5 bases at J; junction bases unmatched: 8. As DNA, the CDR3 is TGTGCCAGCAGCAGGAGGACAGGGTCCCACGAGCAGTACTTC. Translation gives CASSRRTGSHEQYF.

DNA for the CDR3: TGCGCCAGCAGCTTGGCGGAGAACACCGGGGAGCTGTTTTTT. This translates into CASSLAENTGELFF. The chain employs TRBV5-1 and TRBJ2-2; D gene uncertain. Between the trimmed V and J ends, which lost 0 bases and 1 base, there was a span of 4 bases. The germline V gene has CDR1 SGHRS and CDR2 YFSETQ. The CDR3 consists of 14 residues.

The chain couples TRBV19 to TRBJ1-6; D not certain. Trimming cost V 4 bases and J 3 bases, with 16 bases left between them. This CDR3 comprises 17 residues. CDR1 is LNHDA and CDR2 is SQIVND in the germline V gene (reference sequence). The CDR3 here is CASSTLGLPNYNSPLHF. CDR3 sequence (DNA): TGTGCCAGTAGTACCCTTGGACTCCCCAACTATAATTCACCCCTCCACTTT.

Note on this clone: Other DNA sequences in the same sample also yield this CDR3. V usage is TRBV15 and J usage is TRBJ2-3, with 8 bases matching TRBD1. The CDR3 covers 15 residues. The germline gives CDR1 LNHNV, CDR2 YYDKDF (reference sequence). After removal of 1 base from V and 1 base from J, the junction contained 1 base not matched to a gene. CDR3 protein: CATSRAGQGTDTQYF. CDR3 DNA sequence: TGTGCCACCAGCAGAGCGGGACAGGGCACAGATACGCAGTATTTT.

This sequence joins TRBV7-3 and TRBJ2-1; 11 nucleotides line up with TRBD2. The ends lost 2 bases at V and 7 bases at J; junction bases unmatched: 4. Germline lookup yields CDR1 SGHTA and CDR2 FQGTGA. The CDR3 loop spans 15 amino acids. CDR3 DNA: TGTGCCAGCAGCTTATTGTCTAGCGGGAGGAATGAGCAGTTCTTC. Translated: CASSLLSSGRNEQFF.

The chain joins TRBV7-2 to TRBJ1-2, with D possibly matching TRBD1 (5 bases). The length of the CDR3 is 17 residues. The V and J ends lost 6 bases and 0 bases respectively, with 20 bases between them. Germline CDR1 is SGHTA and CDR2 is FQGNSA. The CDR3 DNA reads TGTGCCAGCAGTTCCTCCCCCCCGACAGCCTCTAACTATGGCTACACCTTC. Its translation is CASSSSPPTASNYGYTF.

The V call is TRBV18, the J call TRBJ1-4; the D is unclear. V lost 3 bases to trimming and J lost 6 bases, with 17 bases between them. CDR3 length equals 16 residues. Germline CDR1 is KGHSH and CDR2 is LQKENI. The CDR3 region has the DNA TGTGCCAGCTCACCCGGGTCTCCTCGCGCACATGAAAAACTGTTTTTT. Translating it yields CASSPGSPRAHEKLFF.

The rearrangement links TRBV7-9 to TRBJ1-1, with D possibly TRBD1 on 5 matching bases. The CDR3 covers 13 residues. The V end was cut by 6 bases, the J end by 3 bases, with 11 bases between. CDR1 is SEHNR, CDR2 FQNEAQ, per germline (reference sequence). The CDR3 region is CASRGGAHTEAFF. CDR3 DNA sequence: TGTGCCAGCAGGGGTGGGGCACACACTGAAGCTTTCTTT.